This T cell receptor beta chain was observed in a study of cytomegalovirus exposure and HLA in healthy donors. The germline V gene has CDR1 SGHRS and CDR2 YFSETQ. This CDR3 comprises 16 residues. The V gene lost 4 bases and the J gene lost 4 bases, with 17 bases spanning the gap. PCR amplification relied on 60 Vbeta primers (plus 13 Jbeta primers). The repertoire was sequenced with immunoSEQ multiplex PCR; TCRdb's copy has only in-frame clones and lacks some. The repertoire consists of 74,000 or so clones, with 60% to 80% occurring once and the leading ten covering around a fifth. The clonotype originates from a woman aged 40 to 55 in good health and CMV-seropositive. Sequenced input: PBMCs. This sequence joins TRBV5-1 and TRBJ2-2, with TRBD2 as a possible D gene (6 bases). CDR3 coding DNA: TGCGCCAGCAGCCCCCGAGCTGGAGGGAGCACCGGGGAGCTGTTTTTT. This codes for CASSPRAGGSTGELFF.